This T cell receptor beta chain was recovered during a study of blood T cell repertoires in COVID-19. Study information: The United States, Italy and Spain provided the acute and convalescent COVID-19 samples.

The germline V gene encodes CDR1 LGHDT and CDR2 YNNKEL (reference sequence). CDR3 length: 15 amino acids. The germline V and J ends were trimmed by 2 bases and 2 bases, with 11 bases remaining between them. In the original workflow: Reference gene primer amplification yielded estimated nucleated cell counts. The assay was immunoSEQ multiplex PCR, and TCRdb's table has in-frame clones only and misses some. V, J and clone size are taken as reported in that table, and D and trimming were inferred from the DNA itself. The sample has 120,000 or so clones; 84% are singletons. Participant ages covered roughly 18 to 89 years across 24 US areas. The study counted Cohort 3 donors as recovered given two negative PCRs, clearance, or symptom resolution.

This chain connects TRBV3-1 (or the pseudogene TRBV3-2) to TRBJ2-3, with a tentative D call TRBD1 (6 bases). Sequencing input: PBMCs or T cells enriched from blood (not recorded which). The TCR sequence derives from a woman aged 25-40 years who had recovered from COVID-19. The CDR3 region has the DNA TGTGCCAGCAGCCAAAAGGGACATCACACAGATACGCAGTATTTT. Translating gives CASSQKGHHTDTQYF.